The rows below give T cell receptor beta chains drawn from one sample of a study of cytomegalovirus exposure and HLA in healthy donors. Profiled with immunoSEQ multiplex PCR; TCRdb holds only in-frame clones, not every one. The repertoire holds about 83,000 clones, 70% to 75% seen once, with 4.2% in the top ten. The sample was PBMCs. These receptors were collected from a man aged 55 to 69 in good health and CMV-seronegative. The CDR3 runs from the conserved cysteine through the conserved F or W. The D gene is left open where the match is weak. Clone sizes are given selectively: once, few, many, or a class where the clone is expanded.

v_call,d_call,clone_size,j_call,cdr3_nt,cdr3_aa
TRBV9,-,-,TRBJ1-1,TGTGCCAGCAGCATGGGACAGAACACTGAAGCTTTCTTT,CASSMGQNTEAFF
TRBV21-1,-,-,TRBJ2-7,TGTGCCAGCAGCAAAGTCGGCAGGCTCCTCTCCTACGAGCAGTACTTC,CASSKVGRLLSYEQYF
TRBV28,TRBD1,-,TRBJ1-4,TGTGCCAGCAGTCCACCCCCGGGACAGGGGATCTCGGGCGTAAAACTGTTTTTT,CASSPPPGQGISGVKLFF
TRBV6-1,-,-,TRBJ1-5,TGTGCCACCTGGGGGGACAGCAATCAGCCCCAGCATTTT,CATWGDSNQPQHF
TRBV6-1,-,few,TRBJ2-7,TGTGCCAGCAGTCGTGGACAGACTACTACCTACGAGCAGTACTTC,CASSRGQTTTYEQYF
TRBV2,TRBD1,-,TRBJ2-7,TGTGCCAGCACCGGACAGGGGGTAAGAGGAGGCGAGCAGTACTTC,CASTGQGVRGGEQYF
TRBV13,TRBD1,-,TRBJ1-1,TGTGCCAGCAGCTTAGCTCGGACAGGGGCTCCCACTGAAGCTTTCTTT,CASSLARTGAPTEAFF
TRBV2,-,-,TRBJ1-1,TGTGCCAGCATAGGGGGCACTGAAGCTTTCTTT,CASIGGTEAFF
TRBV11-2,TRBD2,-,TRBJ2-1,TGTGCCAGCAGCTTAGCGGGGGGGCGCGGGGGTGAGCAGTTCTTC,CASSLAGGRGGEQFF
TRBV9,TRBD1,few,TRBJ1-4,TGTGCCAGCAGCAGGACAGGGGTTAATGAAAAACTGTTTTTT,CASSRTGVNEKLFF
TRBV19,TRBD1,-,TRBJ1-1,TGTGCCAGTAGTACCGACAGGGCTAGCACTGAAGCTTTCTTT,CASSTDRASTEAFF
TRBV4-2,-,-,TRBJ1-1,TGTGCCAGCAGCCAAGACCCGGACAGCGGAATGAACACTGAAGCTTTCTTT,CASSQDPDSGMNTEAFF
TRBV18,-,-,TRBJ2-7,TGTGCCAGCTCACTCCCTATCGCAAGCCACGAGCAGTACTTC,CASSLPIASHEQYF
TRBV6-6,-,-,TRBJ1-1,TGTGCCAGCATTGAGTACACTGAAGCTTTCTTT,CASIEYTEAFF
TRBV7-4,TRBD2,-,TRBJ2-7,TGTGCCAGCAGCTTAAGTATCCTAGCGGGGAGACTCCGCGAGCAGTACTTC,CASSLSILAGRLREQYF
TRBV6-1,TRBD1,-,TRBJ2-1,TGTGCCAGCAGACAGGGGCCTGATCCTTACAATGAGCAGTTCTTC,CASRQGPDPYNEQFF
TRBV5-4,-,-,TRBJ1-3,TGTGCCAGCAGTCAAAAGGGGGTCATCACCTCTGGAAACACCATATATTTT,CASSQKGVITSGNTIYF
TRBV5-1,-,few,TRBJ1-6,TGCGCCAGCAGCCCCGGGGGGGGCCGTAATTCACCCCTCCACTTT,CASSPGGGRNSPLHF
TRBV6-6,-,-,TRBJ2-2,TGTGCCACCCAGAGAGGGGGGGTCGGGGGGGAGCTGTTTTTT,CATQRGGVGGELFF
TRBV7-9,-,few,TRBJ1-2,TGTTCCAGCAGCCCCCGGGAGGGTGGCTACACCTTC,CSSSPREGGYTF
TRBV19,-,-,TRBJ2-7,TGTGCCAGTAGTATAAGGGGCAACTCCTACGAGCAGTACTTC,CASSIRGNSYEQYF
TRBV5-5,-,few,TRBJ1-4,TGTGCCAGCAGCTCCCGAGCAACTAATGAAAAACTGTTTTTT,CASSSRATNEKLFF
TRBV9,-,-,TRBJ2-7,TGTGCCAGCAGCGTAGCTCCAGTTTCCTACGAGCAGTACTTC,CASSVAPVSYEQYF
TRBV19,-,-,TRBJ2-3,TGTGCCAGTAGTATCGGGGGAGGAGGGCCCACAGATACGCAGTATTTT,CASSIGGGGPTDTQYF
TRBV7-8,-,-,TRBJ1-4,TGTGCCAGCAGCCTGGACGGGGGGCTGGGAGAAAAACTGTTTTTT,CASSLDGGLGEKLFF
TRBV19,-,-,TRBJ1-5,TGTGCCAGTAGGAATCCTAGGGGTAGAGGCAATCAGCCCCAGCATTTT,CASRNPRGRGNQPQHF
TRBV19,-,-,TRBJ1-3,TGTGCCAGTAGCGTAGGACAGACATCTGGAAACACCATATATTTT,CASSVGQTSGNTIYF
TRBV5-1,TRBD1,-,TRBJ2-4,TGCGCCAGCAGCTCGACAGGGGGCTTAGCCAAAAACATTCAGTACTTC,CASSSTGGLAKNIQYF
TRBV14,TRBD2,few,TRBJ2-3,TGTGCCAGCAGGCGGGGGGGCACAGATACGCAGTATTTT,CASRRGGTDTQYF
TRBV9,-,-,TRBJ2-1,TGTGCCAGCGGGGGGGCCAATGAGCAGTTCTTC,CASGGANEQFF
TRBV2,-,-,TRBJ1-2,TGTGCCAGCACCTATAACTATGGCTACACCTTC,CASTYNYGYTF
TRBV9,-,-,TRBJ2-2,TGTGCCAGCAGCCTGTACACCGGGGAGCTGTTTTTT,CASSLYTGELFF
TRBV29-1,-,-,TRBJ2-6,TGCAGCGTTGAAGATAGGGCAGGGGAAGTCTCTGGGGCCAACGTCCTGACTTTC,CSVEDRAGEVSGANVLTF
TRBV6-1,TRBD1,-,TRBJ1-2,TGTGCCAGCAGTACTACAGGGGGCAACTATGGCTACACCTTC,CASSTTGGNYGYTF
TRBV7-8,-,-,TRBJ2-1,TGTGCCAGCAGCCCCCTGGGGTGGGGGGGCAAGGGCAATGAGCAGTTCTTC,CASSPLGWGGKGNEQFF
TRBV19,-,few,TRBJ1-1,TGTGCCAGTAGTATTCAGGGGTACACTGAAGCTTTCTTT,CASSIQGYTEAFF
TRBV25-1,-,-,TRBJ2-3,TGTGCCAGCAGTGAATGGGCGACCACAGATACGCAGTATTTT,CASSEWATTDTQYF
TRBV27,TRBD2,-,TRBJ2-1,TGTGCCACCAGTTTTGGGACTAGCGGACACAATGAGCAGTTCTTC,CATSFGTSGHNEQFF
TRBV6-4,TRBD2,few,TRBJ2-3,TGTGCCAGCAGTGACACTAGCGGGGGGGCCGATACGCAGTATTTT,CASSDTSGGADTQYF
TRBV5-6,-,-,TRBJ2-1,TGTGCCAGCAGCGACAGCAGGGCTCGCTCCTACAATGAGCAGTTCTTC,CASSDSRARSYNEQFF
TRBV6-1,TRBD1,-,TRBJ2-7,TGTGCCAGCAGCGAGCTGACAGGGATCGACTACGAGCAGTACTTC,CASSELTGIDYEQYF
TRBV12-5,-,few,TRBJ1-1,TGTGCTAGTGGCCACGTACGTGAGGCTTTCTTT,CASGHVREAFF
TRBV20-1,-,-,TRBJ2-1,TGCAGTGCCCGCAGTTACAATGAGCAGTTCTTC,CSARSYNEQFF
TRBV10-3,TRBD2,-,TRBJ2-5,TGTGCCATCAGGGGCTCGGGGGGTCAAGAGACCCAGTACTTC,CAIRGSGGQETQYF
TRBV7-2,-,-,TRBJ2-1,TGTGCCAGCAGCTTAGGGCTGTACAATGAGCAGTTCTTC,CASSLGLYNEQFF
TRBV5-1,-,-,TRBJ2-3,TGCGCCAGCAGCTTGCAGGCAGGGGACACAGATACGCAGTATTTT,CASSLQAGDTDTQYF